This TCR beta chain was captured in a study of cytomegalovirus exposure and HLA in healthy donors. 13 Jbeta primers and 60 Vbeta primers were used for the PCR. Clones were read by immunoSEQ multiplex PCR, and TCRdb kept only the in-frame ones, dropping some. Its listing shows 100,000 to 150,000 clones. Germline CDR1 and CDR2: MNHNS and SASEGT. The CDR3 totals 15 residues. The V and J ends lost 5 bases and 3 bases, in that order; junction bases with no gene match: 4. The TCR originated in a man aged 18 to 29 in good health and CMV-seronegative. The rearrangement joins TRBV6-1 to TRBJ1-3; 10 positions match TRBD1. The material sequenced was PBMCs. The CDR3 is CASSRDRGIGNTIYF. CDR3 coding DNA: TGTGCCAGCAGTCGGGACAGGGGAATTGGAAACACCATATATTTT.